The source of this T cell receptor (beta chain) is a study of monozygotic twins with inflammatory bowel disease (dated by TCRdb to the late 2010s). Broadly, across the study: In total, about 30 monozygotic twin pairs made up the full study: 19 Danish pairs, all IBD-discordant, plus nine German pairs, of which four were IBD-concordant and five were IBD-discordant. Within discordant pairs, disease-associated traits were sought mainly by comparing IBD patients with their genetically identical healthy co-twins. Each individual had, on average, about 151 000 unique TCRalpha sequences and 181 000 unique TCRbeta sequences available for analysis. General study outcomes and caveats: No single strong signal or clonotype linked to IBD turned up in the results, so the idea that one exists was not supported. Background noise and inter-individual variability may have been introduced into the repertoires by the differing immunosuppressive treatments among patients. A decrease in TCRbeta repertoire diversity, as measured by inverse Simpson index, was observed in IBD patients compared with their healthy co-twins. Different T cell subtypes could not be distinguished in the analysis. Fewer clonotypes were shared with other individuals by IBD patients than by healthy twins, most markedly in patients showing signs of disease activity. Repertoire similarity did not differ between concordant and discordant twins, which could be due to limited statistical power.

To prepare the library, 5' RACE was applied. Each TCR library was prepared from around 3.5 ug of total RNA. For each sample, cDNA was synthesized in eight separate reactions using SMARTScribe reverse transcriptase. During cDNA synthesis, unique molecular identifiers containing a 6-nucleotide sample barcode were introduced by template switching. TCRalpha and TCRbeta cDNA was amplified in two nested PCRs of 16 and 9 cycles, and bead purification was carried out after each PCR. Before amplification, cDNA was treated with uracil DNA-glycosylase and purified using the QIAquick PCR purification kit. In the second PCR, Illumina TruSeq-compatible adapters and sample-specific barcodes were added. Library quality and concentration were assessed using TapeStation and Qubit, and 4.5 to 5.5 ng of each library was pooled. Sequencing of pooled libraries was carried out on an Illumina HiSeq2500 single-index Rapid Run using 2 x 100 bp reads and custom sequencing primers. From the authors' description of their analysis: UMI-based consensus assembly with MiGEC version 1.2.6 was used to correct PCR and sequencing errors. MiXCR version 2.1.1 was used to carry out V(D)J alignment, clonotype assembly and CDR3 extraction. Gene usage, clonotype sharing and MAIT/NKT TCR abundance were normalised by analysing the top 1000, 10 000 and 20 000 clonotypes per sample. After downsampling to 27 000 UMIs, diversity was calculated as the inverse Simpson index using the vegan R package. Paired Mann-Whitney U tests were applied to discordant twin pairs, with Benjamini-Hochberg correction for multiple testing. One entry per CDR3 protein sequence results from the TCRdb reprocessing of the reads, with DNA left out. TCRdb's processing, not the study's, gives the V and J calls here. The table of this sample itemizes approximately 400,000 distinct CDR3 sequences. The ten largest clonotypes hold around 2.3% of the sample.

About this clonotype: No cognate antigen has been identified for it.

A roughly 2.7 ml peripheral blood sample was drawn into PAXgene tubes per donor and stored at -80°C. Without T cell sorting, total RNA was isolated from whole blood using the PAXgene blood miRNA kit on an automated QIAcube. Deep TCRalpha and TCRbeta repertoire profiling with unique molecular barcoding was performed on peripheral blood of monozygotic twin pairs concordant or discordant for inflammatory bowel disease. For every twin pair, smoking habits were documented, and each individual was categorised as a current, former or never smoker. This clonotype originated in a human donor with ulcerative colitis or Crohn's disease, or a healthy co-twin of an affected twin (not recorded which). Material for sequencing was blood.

CDR3 protein: CASSLGLAGPHNEQFF. The rearrangement combines TRBV5-1 with TRBJ2-1; TCRdb outputs TRBD2, but without DNA this stays unchecked. CDR1 and CDR2 are drawn from the germline V gene: SGHRS, YFSETQ. The cysteine opens and the phenylalanine closes a CDR3 of 16 amino acids. Only the protein sequence is given.